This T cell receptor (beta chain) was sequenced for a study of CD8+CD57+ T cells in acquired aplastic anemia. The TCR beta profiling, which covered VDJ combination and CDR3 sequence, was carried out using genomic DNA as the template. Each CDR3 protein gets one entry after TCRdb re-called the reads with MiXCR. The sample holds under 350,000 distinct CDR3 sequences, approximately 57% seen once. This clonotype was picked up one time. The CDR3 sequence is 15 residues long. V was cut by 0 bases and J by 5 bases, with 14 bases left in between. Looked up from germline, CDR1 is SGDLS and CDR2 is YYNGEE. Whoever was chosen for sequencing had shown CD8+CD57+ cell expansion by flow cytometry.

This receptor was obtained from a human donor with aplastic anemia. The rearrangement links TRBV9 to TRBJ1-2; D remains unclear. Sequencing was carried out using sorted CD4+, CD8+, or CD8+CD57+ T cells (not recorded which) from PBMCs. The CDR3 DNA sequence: TGTGCCAGCAGCGTAGCCCCGTCTTCGGGTTATGGCTACACCTTC. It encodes CASSVAPSSGYGYTF.